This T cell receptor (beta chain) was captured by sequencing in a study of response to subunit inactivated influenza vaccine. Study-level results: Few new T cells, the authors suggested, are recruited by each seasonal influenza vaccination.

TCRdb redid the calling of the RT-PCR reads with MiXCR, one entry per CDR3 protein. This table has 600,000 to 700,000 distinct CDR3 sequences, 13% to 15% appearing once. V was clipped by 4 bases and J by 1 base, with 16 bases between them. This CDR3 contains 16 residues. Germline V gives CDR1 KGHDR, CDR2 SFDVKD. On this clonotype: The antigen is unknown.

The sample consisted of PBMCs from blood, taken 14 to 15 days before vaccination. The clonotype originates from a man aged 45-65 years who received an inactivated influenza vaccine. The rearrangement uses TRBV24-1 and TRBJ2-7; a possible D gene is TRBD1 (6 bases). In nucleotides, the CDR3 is TGTGCCACCAGTGAAGGGGGAAGAGGAGGTTCCTACGAGCAGTACTTC. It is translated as CATSEGGRGGSYEQYF.